This T cell receptor beta chain appears in the sequencing data of a study of blood T cell repertoires in COVID-19. V was shortened by 7 bases and J by 4 bases, with 11 bases between the two germline ends. The CDR3 is 13 amino acids. Germline V gives CDR1 MNHNS, CDR2 SASEGT. Libraries were prepared by immunoSEQ multiplex PCR; TCRdb keeps only in-frame clonotypes and omits some of them. The sample yields 100,000 to 150,000 clones, more than 80% seen once. The clonotype was recovered from an elderly woman with COVID-19, enrolled during active disease. The sequenced sample was peripheral blood. The rearrangement uses TRBV6-1 and TRBJ1-5; D ambiguous. In DNA form, the CDR3 reads TGTGCCAGCACCGGGTTCGAAAATCAGCCCCAGCATTTT. Translation gives CASTGFENQPQHF.